This TCR beta chain was recorded in a study of T cell responses to AZD1222 COVID-19 vaccine. This CDR3 has 13 amino acids. Looked up from germline, CDR1 is SGHRS and CDR2 is YFSETQ. Trimming took 7 bases from V and 8 from J; bases not matched to a gene: 1. Method: immunoSEQ multiplex PCR; TCRdb's copy keeps in-frame clones and lacks some. The table records about 140,000 clones, about 88% of them present only once. The sample in question was peripheral blood, obtained on day 0 of AZD1222 vaccination. V usage is TRBV5-1 and J usage is TRBJ2-1, with 15 bases identical to TRBD2. This sequence was found in an adult in good health. The CDR3 bases are TGCGCCAGCGGACTAGCGGGAGGGGATGAGCAGTTCTTC. Residues: CASGLAGGDEQFF.